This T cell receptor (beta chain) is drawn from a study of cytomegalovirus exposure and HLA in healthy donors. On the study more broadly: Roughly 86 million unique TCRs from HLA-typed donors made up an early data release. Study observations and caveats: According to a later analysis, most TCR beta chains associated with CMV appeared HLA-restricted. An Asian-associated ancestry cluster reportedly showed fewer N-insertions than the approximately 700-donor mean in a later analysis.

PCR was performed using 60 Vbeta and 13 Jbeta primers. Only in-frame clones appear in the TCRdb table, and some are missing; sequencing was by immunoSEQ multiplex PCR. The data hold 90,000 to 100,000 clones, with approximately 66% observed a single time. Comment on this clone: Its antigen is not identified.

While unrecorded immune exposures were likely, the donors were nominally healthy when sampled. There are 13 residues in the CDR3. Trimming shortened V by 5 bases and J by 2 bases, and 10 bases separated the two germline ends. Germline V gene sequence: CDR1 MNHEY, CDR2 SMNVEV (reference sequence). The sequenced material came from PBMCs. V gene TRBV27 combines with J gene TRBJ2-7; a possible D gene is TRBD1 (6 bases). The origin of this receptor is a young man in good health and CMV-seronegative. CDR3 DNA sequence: TGTGCCAGCAGTCAGGGACATACCTACGAGCAGTACTTC. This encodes CASSQGHTYEQYF.